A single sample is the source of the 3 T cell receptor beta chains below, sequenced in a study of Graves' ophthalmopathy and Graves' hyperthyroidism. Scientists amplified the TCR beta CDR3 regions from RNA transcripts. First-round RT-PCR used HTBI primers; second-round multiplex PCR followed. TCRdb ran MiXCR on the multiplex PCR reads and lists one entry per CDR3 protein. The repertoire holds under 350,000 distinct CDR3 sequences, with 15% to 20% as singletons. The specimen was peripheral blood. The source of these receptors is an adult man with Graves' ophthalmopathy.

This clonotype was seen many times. The CDR3 bases are TGTGCCAGCGGGTTTGGGGTGGGTCAGCCCCAGCATTTT. Protein: CASGFGVGQPQHF. This chain connects TRBV6-2 or TRBV6-3 to TRBJ1-5; D gene uncertain. CDR3 size: 13 residues. V lost 8 bases and J 6 bases, leaving 14 bases between the germline ends. Germline values: CDR1 MNHEY, CDR2 SVGEGT.

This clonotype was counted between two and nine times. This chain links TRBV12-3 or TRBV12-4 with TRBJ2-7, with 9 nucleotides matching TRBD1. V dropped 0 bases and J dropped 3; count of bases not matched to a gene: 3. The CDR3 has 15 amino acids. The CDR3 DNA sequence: TGTGCCAGCAGTTTAGCGGGACAGGGTGACTACGAGCAGTACTTC. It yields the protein CASSLAGQGDYEQYF.

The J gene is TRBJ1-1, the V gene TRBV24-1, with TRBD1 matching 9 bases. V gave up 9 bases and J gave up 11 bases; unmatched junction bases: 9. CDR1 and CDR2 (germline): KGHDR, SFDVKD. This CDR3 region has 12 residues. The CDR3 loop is CATSIQGARAFF. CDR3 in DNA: TGTGCCACCTCCATACAGGGGGCGCGCGCTTTCTTT.